Listed below are T cell receptor beta chains from one sample, sequenced in a study of immune evolution from preneoplasia to lung adenocarcinoma. This table comes from immunoSEQ multiplex PCR, and its TCRdb copy is limited to in-frame clones, with some not included. Among tens of thousands of clones listed, around 85% were seen once. The sample was FFPE invasive lung adenocarcinoma tissue. The receptors here all came from a person between 60 and 69 years old with lung adenocarcinoma. Each CDR3 is given with its conserved first and last residue. A D gene is named only where the DNA matches it firmly. Not all rows give a size; the values are once, few, many and, for expanded clones, a class.

v_call	clone_size	j_call	d_call	cdr3_aa	cdr3_nt
TRBV13	.	TRBJ2-7	TRBD2	CASSFISGGSYEQYF	TGTGCCAGCAGCTTTATTAGCGGGGGCTCCTACGAGCAGTACTTC
TRBV11-2	.	TRBJ2-7	.	CASSLAGLASYEQYF	TGTGCCAGCAGCTTAGCCGGACTGGCCTCCTACGAGCAGTACTTC
TRBV7-2	.	TRBJ2-1	.	CASSLRQGLGDEQFF	TGTGCCAGCAGCCTAAGGCAGGGATTAGGTGATGAGCAGTTCTTC
TRBV6-7	few	TRBJ1-1	.	CASSYSGPVKNTEAFF	TGTGCCAGCAGTTATTCCGGCCCGGTCAAGAACACTGAAGCTTTCTTT
TRBV27	.	TRBJ2-1	.	CASSFALAGVGEQFF	TGTGCCAGCAGTTTTGCTTTAGCTGGGGTCGGGGAGCAGTTCTTC
TRBV11-3	.	TRBJ1-1	.	CASSLGPREAFF	TGTGCCAGCAGCTTAGGGCCCCGCGAAGCTTTCTTT
TRBV30	.	TRBJ2-1	.	CAFVPGSSNEQFF	TGTGCCTTCGTGCCGGGTTCATCGAATGAGCAGTTCTTC
TRBV6-5	.	TRBJ1-2	TRBD1	CASRYPGQGSGYTF	TGTGCCAGCAGGTACCCGGGACAGGGTAGTGGCTACACCTTC
TRBV11-2	.	TRBJ2-1	.	CASSLGNLQGNEQFF	TGTGCCAGCAGCTTAGGTAACCTACAGGGCAATGAGCAGTTCTTC
TRBV9	.	TRBJ1-4	.	CASSPQPGRNNEKLFF	TGTGCCAGCAGCCCCCAGCCGGGGCGGAATAATGAAAAACTGTTTTTT
TRBV29-1	.	TRBJ1-4	.	CSVGRTFNEKLFF	TGCAGCGTCGGCCGGACATTTAATGAAAAACTGTTTTTT
TRBV7-3	.	TRBJ2-6	TRBD1	CASSLDRTSGANVLTF	TGTGCCAGCAGCTTGGACAGGACCTCTGGGGCCAACGTCCTGACTTTC
TRBV19	.	TRBJ1-5	.	CASSTGQSNQPQHF	TGTGCCAGTAGTACCGGACAAAGCAATCAGCCCCAGCATTTT
TRBV29-1	.	TRBJ2-1	TRBD2	CSVEEGGTSLFF	TGCAGCGTTGAAGAAGGGGGGACTAGTCTGTTCTTC
TRBV6-1	.	TRBJ1-5	.	CASSERRGADSNQPQHF	TGTGCCAGCAGCGAACGGAGGGGGGCGGATAGCAATCAGCCCCAGCATTTT
TRBV6-1	few	TRBJ1-3	.	CASSDGQIGNTIYF	TGTGCCAGCAGTGACGGACAGATTGGAAACACCATATATTTT
TRBV20-1	.	TRBJ2-7	.	CSAHQYEQYF	TGCAGTGCCCACCAATACGAGCAGTACTTC
TRBV4-1	.	TRBJ1-3	.	CASSQGGVYGNTIYF	TGCGCCAGCAGCCAAGGAGGGGTTTACGGAAACACCATATATTTT
TRBV5-1	.	TRBJ2-7	.	CASSGGYEQYF	TGCGCCAGCAGCGGTGGTTACGAGCAGTACTTC
TRBV6-1	.	TRBJ2-3	.	CASSGTETDTQYF	TGTGCCAGCAGTGGGACAGAGACAGATACGCAGTATTTT
TRBV28	.	TRBJ2-1	.	CASSLKTSNEQFF	TGTGCCAGCAGCCTCAAGACTAGCAATGAGCAGTTCTTC
TRBV6-5	.	TRBJ1-1	TRBD1	CASSYGQAGTQGRAFF	TGTGCCAGCAGTTACGGACAGGCGGGCACGCAGGGGCGAGCTTTCTTT
TRBV5-1	.	TRBJ2-6	.	CASRDSSGANVLTF	TGCGCCAGCAGGGACAGCTCTGGGGCCAACGTCCTGACTTTC
TRBV4-3	.	TRBJ2-1	.	CASSQDLRQRPYNEQFF	TGCGCCAGCAGCCAAGATCTACGACAGCGGCCCTACAATGAGCAGTTCTTC
TRBV7-4	.	TRBJ1-4	TRBD1	CASSPIVTGGREKLFF	TGTGCCAGCAGCCCTATCGTGACAGGGGGCCGCGAAAAACTGTTTTTT
TRBV7-9	.	TRBJ2-3	.	CASSDETDTQYF	TGTGCCAGCAGCGATGAAACAGATACGCAGTATTTT
TRBV5-8	.	TRBJ2-3	TRBD1	CASGLGQGADTQYF	TGTGCCAGCGGACTGGGACAGGGGGCCGATACGCAGTATTTT
TRBV6-5	.	TRBJ2-1	.	CASSYWGGGHNEQFF	TGTGCCAGCAGTTACTGGGGAGGGGGCCACAATGAGCAGTTCTTC
TRBV5-1	.	TRBJ2-3	TRBD2	CASSSAAGADTQYF	TGCGCCAGCAGCTCTGCCGCGGGGGCAGATACGCAGTATTTT